The next 14 T cell receptor beta chains were all read from a single sample in a study of glioma-infiltrating T cells after dendritic cell vaccination. The data were produced by immunoSEQ multiplex PCR, yet TCRdb's version contains in-frame clones alone and is incomplete. This sample has about 38,000 clones; approximately 80% occur once, and the top ten carry 7.8%. Here the sequenced sample was blood, taken before dendritic cell vaccination. The source of these receptors is a human donor with glioblastoma.

This chain uses TRBV7-8 with TRBJ1-3; 10 bases match TRBD1. Germline CDR1 is SGHVS and CDR2 is FQNEAQ. The CDR3 has 15 residues. V lost 2 bases, J lost 3 bases, and 1 base stayed unmatched. The CDR3 bases are TGTGCCAGCAGCTTAAGGGACAGGGGTGGAAACACCATATATTTT. It is translated as CASSLRDRGGNTIYF.

This chain joins TRBV13 and TRBJ2-2; 8 positions agree with TRBD2. The CDR3 runs to 14 residues. Trimming removed 6 bases from V and 3 bases from J; junction bases left unmatched: 3. Germline V CDR1 and CDR2: PRHDT, FYEKMQ (reference sequence). CDR3 in DNA: TGTGCCAGCAGTCGGGGGGGGTACACCGGGGAGCTGTTTTTT. Protein: CASSRGGYTGELFF.

This chain links TRBV9 with TRBJ2-6; no clear D gene. The CDR3 is made up of 15 amino acids. The V end was cut by 6 bases, the J end by 0 bases, with 10 bases between. The germline V gene has CDR1 SGDLS and CDR2 YYNGEE. CDR3 protein: CASKLGNSGANVLTF. The CDR3 coding sequence is TGTGCCAGCAAGCTCGGTAACTCTGGGGCCAACGTCCTGACTTTC.

The chain employs TRBV9 and TRBJ1-2, with D maybe TRBD1 (6 bases). From germline, CDR1 is SGDLS and CDR2 YYNGEE. V lost 0 bases to trimming and J lost 5 bases, with 11 bases between them. There are 14 residues in the CDR3. The CDR3 sequence is CASSVARGSYGYTF. In DNA form, the CDR3 reads TGTGCCAGCAGCGTAGCGAGGGGGTCTTATGGCTACACCTTC.

CDR3 residues: CAWRGARNTEAFF. CDR3 DNA: TGTGCCTGGAGGGGAGCTCGGAACACTGAAGCTTTCTTT. The rearrangement uses TRBV30 and TRBJ1-1; D gene uncertain. V lost 3 bases and J 1 base, leaving 9 bases between the germline ends. CDR1 and CDR2 from the germline V gene are GTSNPN and SVGIG (reference sequence). The CDR3 is 13 amino acids.

This clone has more than one count but fewer than ten. CDR3 residues: CASSLWRRDRGSTDTQYF. The CDR3 DNA reads TGTGCCAGCAGCTTGTGGCGCCGGGACAGGGGCTCCACAGATACGCAGTATTTT. The rearrangement links TRBV5-6 to TRBJ2-3; 10 positions match TRBD1. The CDR3 contains 18 residues. The germline V gene encodes CDR1 SGHDT and CDR2 YYEEEE. With V trimmed by 1 base and J by 2 bases, 10 bases remained unmatched.

J is TRBJ1-1 and V is TRBV7-9; 7 bases map to TRBD1. J was trimmed by 7 bases and V by 5 bases; bases with no gene match: 10. Germline V gives CDR1 SEHNR, CDR2 FQNEAQ (reference sequence). The CDR3 is 14 residues long. In nucleotides, the CDR3 is TGTGCCAGCAGCCCATTCTCGCGGACAGGTGAAGCTTTCTTT. This sequence encodes CASSPFSRTGEAFF.

A few counts support this clone. This chain joins TRBV6-5 and TRBJ2-3, with 9 bases fitting TRBD2. This CDR3 is 16 amino acids long. V lost 2 bases, J lost 2 bases, and 5 bases stayed unmatched. Germline values: CDR1 MNHEY, CDR2 SVGAGI. As DNA, the CDR3 is TGTGCCAGCAGTTACGGGGGCGGGGGGGCCACAGATACGCAGTATTTT. Its translation: CASSYGGGGATDTQYF.

The chain recombines TRBV19 with TRBJ2-7; 7 bases agree with TRBD1. The V segment lost 6 bases and the J segment 1 base; nucleotides outside the gene matches: 9. The CDR3 has 15 amino acids. CDR1 is LNHDA, CDR2 SQIVND, per germline (reference sequence). CDR3 sequence reads: CASRIKPGQSYEQYF. CDR3 bases: TGTGCCAGTAGGATTAAACCGGGACAGTCCTACGAGCAGTACTTC.

The CDR3 protein is CASSEIRTGFVETQYF. DNA of the CDR3: TGTGCCAGCAGTGAAATCAGGACTGGGTTTGTGGAGACCCAGTACTTC. The chain links TRBV2 to TRBJ2-5; TRBD2 is a possible D gene (5 bases). V shed 2 bases and J shed 5 bases, with 18 bases lying between them. The CDR3 length is 16 residues. Germline CDR1 and CDR2: SNHLY and FYNNEI.

The rearrangement joins TRBV7-3 to TRBJ2-1, with 8 bases identical to TRBD2. The ends lost 8 bases at V and 4 bases at J; junction bases unmatched: 7. CDR3 length equals 14 residues. Per the germline V gene, CDR1 is SGHTA and CDR2 is FQGTGA. The CDR3 nucleotides read TGTGCCAGCGGGGCCGGGGGGGGTTACAATGAGCAGTTCTTC. Translating it yields CASGAGGGYNEQFF.

V is TRBV6-1 and J is TRBJ1-2; D call uncertain. The CDR3 has 13 amino acids. Between the trimmed V and J ends, which lost 1 base and 7 bases, there was a span of 10 bases. Per germline, CDR1 MNHNS and CDR2 SASEGT. The CDR3 coding sequence is TGTGCCAGCAGTGAAGTAGCAGTAGGTGGCTACACCTTC. Encoded protein: CASSEVAVGGYTF.

This clone is a singleton in its sample. The rearrangement uses TRBV15 and TRBJ2-3, with a tentative D call TRBD1 (5 bases). Trimming stripped 3 bases from V and 5 bases from J, with 12 bases between. The germline gives CDR1 LNHNV, CDR2 YYDKDF (reference sequence). This CDR3 is 14 amino acids long. The CDR3 sequence is CATSRDNERDTQYF. The CDR3 DNA sequence: TGTGCCACCAGCAGGGACAACGAGAGAGATACGCAGTATTTT.

This clone was seen a handful of times. V usage is TRBV6-1 and J usage is TRBJ2-3; 7 bases fit TRBD1. V lost 4 bases and J lost 8; bases outside the gene matches: 6. The CDR3 contains 13 residues. Germline CDR1 is MNHNS and CDR2 is SASEGT. The CDR3 loop is CASSGTGSATQYF. The DNA of the CDR3 is TGTGCCAGCAGTGGGACAGGTTCAGCTACGCAGTATTTT.